This T cell receptor (beta chain) was observed in a study of PD-1 blockade in classical Hodgkin lymphoma. Time point specified: newly diagnosed, previously untreated cHL patient sample. CDR3 size: 14 residues. J lost 5 bases, V lost 8 bases, and 11 bases had no gene match. The V gene's germline CDR1 is KGHSH and CDR2 LQKENI. The data were produced by immunoSEQ multiplex PCR, yet TCRdb's version contains in-frame clones alone and is incomplete. The sample consists of tens of thousands of clones, roughly 91% of them appearing once. Sequences were obtained from peripheral blood mononuclear cells (PBMCs). This TCR came from a human donor with classical Hodgkin lymphoma. The chain uses TRBV18 and TRBJ1-2; 7 nucleotides match TRBD1. DNA of the CDR3: TGTGCCAGCACCGACGAGGGACAGACTTATGGCTACACCTTC. Translating it yields CASTDEGQTYGYTF.